The subject of this entry is one T cell receptor beta chain. Use of 60 Vbeta and 13 Jbeta primers characterized the PCR. Using immunoSEQ multiplex PCR, the repertoire was profiled, and TCRdb retains in-frame clones only, with some absent. This table has roughly 110,000 clones, 60% to 80% appearing once. The data originate from a study of cytomegalovirus exposure and HLA in healthy donors. The TCR comes from a boy aged 5 to 17 in good health and CMV-seronegative. The sequenced sample consisted of PBMCs.

CDR3 sequence reads: CASSYADRGSYEQYF. The DNA of the CDR3 is TGTGCCAGCAGTTACGCGGACAGGGGTTCCTACGAGCAGTACTTC. The chain is built from TRBV6-5 and TRBJ2-7; 9 bases map to TRBD1. The V gene's germline CDR1 is MNHEY and CDR2 SVGAGI. The CDR3 consists of 15 residues. V shed 2 bases and J 1 base; nucleotides not matched to a gene: 3.